Included here is one TCR beta chain sequence, with context. The data were taken from a study of Ad26.COV2.S vaccination and SARS-CoV-2 variants. TCRdb's table, derived via immunoSEQ multiplex PCR, lists solely in-frame clones and lacks some. The profile shows around 94,000 clones, around three quarters of them singletons. The specimen comprised peripheral blood, sampled after recovery from COVID-19. This TCR came from a human donor who had recovered from COVID-19.

The DNA for the CDR3 is TGTGCCACACAGGGCCCCTGGGAGCAGTACTTC. This codes for CATQGPWEQYF. The V gene is TRBV6-5, the J gene TRBJ2-7, with a weak D call TRBD1 (6 bases). Trimming removed 10 bases at V and 7 bases at J, with 14 bases between. The CDR3 covers 11 residues. Germline assignment: CDR1 MNHEY and CDR2 SVGAGI.